Presented here are 20 T cell receptor beta chains from one specimen sequenced in a study of blood T cell repertoires in COVID-19. The protocol was immunoSEQ multiplex PCR, while the TCRdb copy is restricted to in-frame clones and leaves out a portion. The sample holds 190,000 or so clones, approximately 90% seen once. Sequenced input: PBMCs or T cells enriched from blood (not recorded which). The receptors stem from a young man who had recovered from COVID-19.

The V gene is TRBV18, the J gene TRBJ1-1, with TRBD1 matching over 8 bases. CDR1 and CDR2 from the germline V gene are KGHSH and LQKENI. V lost 3 bases and J lost 7; bases outside the gene matches: 7. The length of the CDR3 is 14 residues. DNA for the CDR3: TGTGCCAGCTCACCTCCGGGACAGGTGGGTGAAGCTTTCTTT. Protein product: CASSPPGQVGEAFF.

This chain connects TRBV9 to TRBJ2-7, with a possible D match to TRBD1 (6 bases). CDR3 size: 13 residues. The germline V gene encodes CDR1 SGDLS and CDR2 YYNGEE. Trimming removed 2 bases at V and 6 bases at J, with 12 bases between. This CDR3 reads CASSVGTGREQYF. The CDR3 DNA sequence: TGTGCCAGCAGCGTCGGCACAGGGCGCGAGCAGTACTTC.

The chain uses TRBV5-4 and TRBJ1-2; the match to TRBD1 covers 7 bases. Germline CDR1 SGHNT, CDR2 YYREEE (reference sequence). This CDR3 has 15 residues. V gave up 2 bases and J gave up 8 bases; unmatched junction bases: 12. The CDR3, as DNA: TGTGCCAGCAGCTTAAGGGGGCGCAGTCTGGGCGGCTACACCTTC. It specifies CASSLRGRSLGGYTF.

This sequence joins TRBV11-2 and TRBJ1-6; D perhaps matches TRBD1 (6 bases). Looked up from germline, CDR1 is SGHAT and CDR2 is FQNNGV. The CDR3 is made up of 17 amino acids. Trimming took 3 bases from V and 7 from J, leaving 19 bases between them. CDR3: CASSLGGWGAGNSPLHF. CDR3 nucleotide sequence: TGTGCCAGCAGCTTGGGGGGGTGGGGGGCAGGGAATTCACCCCTCCACTTT.

The chain recombines TRBV19 with TRBJ2-5; 7 nucleotides match TRBD1. Germline loops: CDR1 LNHDA, CDR2 SQIVND (reference sequence). The junction had 1 base not matched to a gene; V was cut back by 4 bases and J by 2 bases. This CDR3 region has 13 residues. CDR3 loop: CASSTTGQETQYF. DNA for the CDR3: TGTGCCAGTAGTACGACAGGGCAAGAGACCCAGTACTTC. Filled out from reference TRBV19 and TRBJ2-5, the complete variable domain reads DGGITQSPKYLFRKEGQNVTLSCEQNLNHDAMYWYRQDPGQGLRLIYYSQIVNDFQKGDIAEGYSVSREKKESFPLTVTSAQKNPTAFYLCASSTTGQETQYFGPGTRLLVL.

In its sample, this clone was seen once. The chain links TRBV7-9 to TRBJ2-3; 7 bases agree with TRBD1. CDR1 SEHNR and CDR2 FQNEAQ come from the germline V gene (reference sequence). The CDR3 is made up of 12 amino acids. V lost 6 bases and J lost 6; bases outside the gene matches: 3. The CDR3: CASSQTGDTQYF. CDR3 bases: TGTGCCAGCAGTCAGACAGGGGATACGCAGTATTTT.

The chain couples TRBV10-3 to TRBJ2-7; 13 positions match TRBD2. The CDR3 spans 14 residues. Germline loops: CDR1 ENHRY, CDR2 SYGVKD. J lost 0 bases, V lost 9 bases, and 2 bases had no gene match. Here the CDR3 reads CAIGTSGISYEQYF. The CDR3 nucleotides are TGTGCCATAGGGACTAGCGGGATCTCCTACGAGCAGTACTTC.

CDR3 DNA sequence: TGTGCCAGCAGCCCACAGGCTCAGTCTGGGGCCAACGTCCTGACTTTC. It codes for CASSPQAQSGANVLTF. The chain uses TRBV28 and TRBJ2-6, with a tentative D call TRBD1 (5 bases). The germline gives CDR1 MDHEN, CDR2 SYDVKM. CDR3 length: 16 residues. V was trimmed by 6 bases and J by 1 base, leaving 13 bases between them.

The chain joins TRBV18 to TRBJ2-6; the D gene is possibly TRBD2 (7 bases). The CDR3 extends over 17 amino acids. Looked up from germline, CDR1 is KGHSH and CDR2 is LQKENI. The V and J ends lost 6 bases and 0 bases respectively, with 15 bases between them. The CDR3, as DNA: TGTGCCAGCTCCCTGGGGGGGCCTAACTCTGGGGCCAACGTCCTGACTTTC. Translated, it gives CASSLGGPNSGANVLTF.

V is TRBV5-8 and J is TRBJ1-4, with D hard to call. V lost 0 bases, J lost 8 bases, and 11 bases lay in between. This CDR3 has 14 residues. Germline-derived CDR1 and CDR2 are SGHTS and YDEGEE. CDR3 coding DNA: TGTGCCAGCAGCTTGGTCCTAGGCAACGAAAAACTGTTTTTT. Protein: CASSLVLGNEKLFF.

The chain recombines TRBV19 with TRBJ1-5; possible D gene TRBD1, 5 bases. This CDR3 comprises 12 residues. Germline CDR1 LNHDA, CDR2 SQIVND (reference sequence). Trimming took 4 bases from V and 7 from J, leaving 8 bases between them. CDR3 nucleotides: TGTGCCAGTAGTAGCAGGGCCCAGCCCCAGCATTTT. It is translated as CASSSRAQPQHF.

This clone has just one count. This chain joins TRBV28 and TRBJ1-5; 12 bases fit TRBD1. The CDR3 is 14 amino acids. V trimming: 6 bases; J trimming: 6 bases; junction bases outside the gene matches: 3. Germline V gene sequence: CDR1 MDHEN, CDR2 SYDVKM. In DNA form, the CDR3 reads TGTGCCAGCAGACTGGGACAGGGGGCTCAGCCCCAGCATTTT. Amino acid sequence: CASRLGQGAQPQHF. Supplemented by reference TRBV28 and TRBJ1-5, the full variable domain reads DVKVTQSSRYLVKRTGEKVFLECVQDMDHENMFWYRQDPGLGLRLIYFSYDVKMKEKGDIPEGYSVSREKKERFSLILESASTNQTSMYLCASRLGQGAQPQHFGDGTRLSIL.

This chain links TRBV5-5 with TRBJ2-1; TRBD2 matches at 13 bases. The CDR3 runs 19 residues. Germline assignment: CDR1 SGHKS and CDR2 YYEKEE (reference sequence). The junction had 17 bases not matched to a gene; V was cut back by 7 bases and J by 4 bases. In nucleotides, the CDR3 is TGTGCCAGCGGACACCCTCGGACTAGCGGGAGTCCGGTATACAATGAGCAGTTCTTC. It yields the protein CASGHPRTSGSPVYNEQFF.

This chain links TRBV4-3 with TRBJ2-5; D is possibly TRBD2 (5 bases). Trimming removed 5 bases at V and 2 bases at J, with 12 bases between. Germline values: CDR1 LGHNA, CDR2 YSLEER. The CDR3 loop spans 14 amino acids. This CDR3 reads CASSKERNQETQYF. CDR3 bases: TGCGCCAGCAGCAAGGAGCGGAATCAAGAGACCCAGTACTTC.

The chain recombines TRBV19 with TRBJ2-2; unclear D gene. Germline V gene data show CDR1 as LNHDA and CDR2 as SQIVND (reference sequence). This CDR3 is built from 13 residues. Trimming took off 2 bases at V and 6 bases at J, with 7 bases between the two ends. The DNA for the CDR3 is TGTGCCAGTAGTATACGGTCACCCGGGGAGCTGTTTTTT. Protein: CASSIRSPGELFF.

The chain combines TRBV14 with TRBJ2-1, with 9 bases lining up with TRBD1. The V segment lost 1 base and the J segment 6 bases; nucleotides outside the gene matches: 10. Germline CDR1 is SGHDN and CDR2 is FVKESK. The CDR3 length is 17 residues. CDR3 in DNA: TGTGCCAGCAGCCAAGGTTTCCACAGGGGGCGTGTCAATGAGCAGTTCTTC. Translating it yields CASSQGFHRGRVNEQFF.

The CDR3 here is CASSYFRDSKNQPQHF. The CDR3, as DNA: TGTGCCAGCAGCTATTTTCGGGACAGTAAAAATCAGCCCCAGCATTTT. V gene TRBV5-6 combines with J gene TRBJ1-5; 7 positions agree with TRBD1. Germline values: CDR1 SGHDT, CDR2 YYEEEE. V lost 3 bases and J lost 4; bases outside the gene matches: 10. The CDR3 runs 16 residues.

The rearrangement links TRBV11-2 to TRBJ1-4; unclear D gene. There are 17 residues in the CDR3. In germline, CDR1 is SGHAT, CDR2 FQNNGV. V was shortened by 6 bases and J by 4 bases, with 21 bases between the two germline ends. Here the CDR3 reads CASRSFRKLEDNEKLFF. CDR3 bases: TGTGCCAGCAGAAGTTTCAGGAAGCTCGAAGATAATGAAAAACTGTTTTTT. Full variable domain (missing parts from reference TRBV11-2 and TRBJ1-4): EAGVAQSPRYKIIEKRQSVAFWCNPISGHATLYWYQQILGQGPKLLIQFQNNGVVDDSQLPKDRFSAERLKGVDSTLKIQPAKLEDSAVYLCASRSFRKLEDNEKLFFGSGTQLSVL.

The genes are TRBV19 and TRBJ2-1, with TRBD2 identical over 12 bases. Germline CDR1 is LNHDA and CDR2 is SQIVND (reference sequence). This CDR3 has 20 residues. The trim removed 10 bases at V and 6 bases at J, leaving 25 bases unmatched. The CDR3 DNA reads as TGTGCCACCCCATCCGGGGGACTAGCGGGCGGGGGCCCCTTCTCCAATGAGCAGTTCTTC. This codes for CATPSGGLAGGGPFSNEQFF.

This clone was detected a few times. This rearrangement joins TRBV3-1 (or the pseudogene TRBV3-2) to TRBJ1-1; TRBD1 matches 9 bases. The CDR3 has 14 residues. Germline CDR1 and CDR2: LGHDT and YNNKEL (reference sequence). J gave up 3 bases and V 4 bases, and 3 bases lay outside the gene matches. The CDR3: CASSRWTGDTEAFF. As DNA, the CDR3 is TGTGCCAGCAGCCGCTGGACAGGGGACACTGAAGCTTTCTTT.